A selection of T cell receptor beta chains follows, all from one sample in a study of CD8 T cells in Susac syndrome. TCRdb redid the calling of the immunoSEQ multiplex PCR reads with MiXCR, one entry per CDR3 protein. The sample yields about 250,000 distinct CDR3 sequences, about 94% seen once. The sequenced material came from CD4+ T cells from PBMCs. The receptors stem from a human donor with multiple sclerosis. Each CDR3 is given with its conserved first and last residue. Each record gives: V gene, J gene, clone size, D gene, CDR3 DNA, CDR3 protein. The D gene is left open where the match is weak. The listing skips clone size in some rows; elsewhere it reads once, few, many or a size class.

V gene: TRBV12-2
J gene: TRBJ2-5
clone size: .
D gene: .
CDR3 DNA: TGTGCAAGTCGCCCCCCGGCCCTTATGCGGGAGACCCAGTACTTC
CDR3 protein: CASRPPALMRETQYF

V gene: TRBV20-1
J gene: TRBJ2-7
clone size: .
D gene: .
CDR3 DNA: TGCAGTGCTTCGGACCACGAGCAGTACTTC
CDR3 protein: CSASDHEQYF

V gene: TRBV20-1
J gene: TRBJ1-2
clone size: .
D gene: .
CDR3 DNA: TGCAGTGCCAAGCCGGCAGCACATTATGGCTACACCTTC
CDR3 protein: CSAKPAAHYGYTF

V gene: TRBV7-2
J gene: TRBJ1-1
clone size: .
D gene: .
CDR3 DNA: TGTGCCAGCAGCTTAGCGCTGGGGGTTACGGGCACTGAAGCTTTCTTT
CDR3 protein: CASSLALGVTGTEAFF

V gene: TRBV30
J gene: TRBJ1-5
clone size: .
D gene: .
CDR3 DNA: TGTGCCTGGAGTGTTCTGAGCAATCAGCCCCAGCATTTT
CDR3 protein: CAWSVLSNQPQHF

V gene: TRBV30
J gene: TRBJ2-1
clone size: .
D gene: .
CDR3 DNA: TGTGCCTGGAGTGCCCCAAGGGCCGGAGGATACAATGAGCAGTTCTTC
CDR3 protein: CAWSAPRAGGYNEQFF

V gene: TRBV2
J gene: TRBJ2-7
clone size: .
D gene: .
CDR3 DNA: TGTGCCAGCAGTGTTATTAGCGGATCCTACGAGCAGTACTTC
CDR3 protein: CASSVISGSYEQYF

V gene: TRBV7-3
J gene: TRBJ2-2
clone size: .
D gene: .
CDR3 DNA: TGTGCCAGCAGCTTAGGGGGGAGTCTGTCCGGGGAGCTGTTTTTT
CDR3 protein: CASSLGGSLSGELFF

V gene: TRBV7-9
J gene: TRBJ1-6
clone size: .
D gene: .
CDR3 DNA: TGTGCCAGCAGCCCATTACAGGGCTCCTATAATTCACCCCTCCACTTT
CDR3 protein: CASSPLQGSYNSPLHF

V gene: TRBV28
J gene: TRBJ2-3
clone size: .
D gene: TRBD2
CDR3 DNA: TGTGCCAGCAGTTTGGGACTAGGTCCCCGCACAGATACGCAGTATTTT
CDR3 protein: CASSLGLGPRTDTQYF

V gene: TRBV5-1
J gene: TRBJ2-5
clone size: .
D gene: TRBD1
CDR3 DNA: TGTGCCAGCAGTCCTGGGACAGCGCAAGAGACCCAGTACTTC
CDR3 protein: CASSPGTAQETQYF

V gene: TRBV19
J gene: TRBJ2-7
clone size: .
D gene: .
CDR3 DNA: TGTGCCAGTAGTATTGGACGGCCCTACGAGCAGTACTTC
CDR3 protein: CASSIGRPYEQYF

V gene: TRBV7-3
J gene: TRBJ2-1
clone size: .
D gene: TRBD2
CDR3 DNA: TGTGCCAGCAGCTTAATAGCGGGGGCTTACAATGAGCAGTTCTTC
CDR3 protein: CASSLIAGAYNEQFF

V gene: TRBV20-1
J gene: TRBJ2-6
clone size: .
D gene: TRBD1
CDR3 DNA: TGCAGTGCTAGAGACCTGACAGGGGGCGAGGATGGGGCCAACGTCCTGACTTTC
CDR3 protein: CSARDLTGGEDGANVLTF

V gene: TRBV5-1
J gene: TRBJ1-4
clone size: .
D gene: TRBD1
CDR3 DNA: TGCGCCAGCAGCTTGGATGGACAGGGTGATGAAAAACTGTTTTTT
CDR3 protein: CASSLDGQGDEKLFF

V gene: TRBV25-1
J gene: TRBJ1-5
clone size: .
D gene: TRBD1
CDR3 DNA: TGTGCCAGCAGTGAATGGGGGACAGGGGAGGACTACTCCAATCAGCCCCAGCATTTT
CDR3 protein: CASSEWGTGEDYSNQPQHF

V gene: TRBV29-1
J gene: TRBJ2-5
clone size: .
D gene: TRBD1
CDR3 DNA: TGCAGCGTACGGACAGGGGGGGAGACCCAGTACTTC
CDR3 protein: CSVRTGGETQYF

V gene: TRBV29-1
J gene: TRBJ2-7
clone size: .
D gene: .
CDR3 DNA: TGCAGCGTGGGGGCTGCAGGGGTCTCGCCATCCGAGCAGTACTTC
CDR3 protein: CSVGAAGVSPSEQYF

V gene: TRBV29-1
J gene: TRBJ2-1
clone size: .
D gene: TRBD1
CDR3 DNA: TGCAGCCTCAGGCCCGGGACAGGGGGGAATGAGCAGTTCTTC
CDR3 protein: CSLRPGTGGNEQFF

V gene: TRBV20-1
J gene: TRBJ2-7
clone size: .
D gene: TRBD1
CDR3 DNA: TGCAGTGCTAGACCGGGACAGGGGGCCTACGAGCAGTACTTC
CDR3 protein: CSARPGQGAYEQYF

V gene: TRBV6-5
J gene: TRBJ2-3
clone size: .
D gene: TRBD2
CDR3 DNA: TGTGCCAGCAGACCTAGCGGGGTCACAGATACGCAGTATTTT
CDR3 protein: CASRPSGVTDTQYF

V gene: TRBV25-1
J gene: TRBJ2-7
clone size: .
D gene: .
CDR3 DNA: TGTGCCAGCAGTGACGTGAGCCAGGGATCCTCCTACGAGCAGTACTTC
CDR3 protein: CASSDVSQGSSYEQYF

V gene: TRBV11-2
J gene: TRBJ1-1
clone size: .
D gene: .
CDR3 DNA: TGTGCCAGCAGCTTAGATAGGCCTGAAGCTTTCTTT
CDR3 protein: CASSLDRPEAFF

V gene: TRBV25-1
J gene: TRBJ2-3
clone size: .
D gene: .
CDR3 DNA: TGTGCCAGCAGTGATCGGAGTAGCACAGATACGCAGTATTTT
CDR3 protein: CASSDRSSTDTQYF

V gene: TRBV18
J gene: TRBJ1-6
clone size: .
D gene: .
CDR3 DNA: TGTGCCAGCTCGCAGCAGGCGGTGGATAATTCACCCCTCCACTTT
CDR3 protein: CASSQQAVDNSPLHF

V gene: TRBV29-1
J gene: TRBJ1-1
clone size: .
D gene: .
CDR3 DNA: TGCAGCGTTTTCTTGAGGCAGGGGAACACTGAAGCTTTCTTT
CDR3 protein: CSVFLRQGNTEAFF

V gene: TRBV29-1
J gene: TRBJ2-5
clone size: .
D gene: TRBD1
CDR3 DNA: TGCAGCGTTCAATTCACAGGGGCAGAGACCCAGTACTTC
CDR3 protein: CSVQFTGAETQYF

V gene: TRBV12-3/TRBV12-4
J gene: TRBJ1-5
clone size: .
D gene: TRBD1
CDR3 DNA: TGTGCCAGCAGTTTGACCCGACAGGGGAATCAGCCCCAGCATTTT
CDR3 protein: CASSLTRQGNQPQHF

V gene: TRBV27
J gene: TRBJ1-3
clone size: .
D gene: .
CDR3 DNA: TGTGCCAGCAGTCCCGGGCAGGCCTTCTCTGGAAACACCATATATTTT
CDR3 protein: CASSPGQAFSGNTIYF

V gene: TRBV11-3
J gene: TRBJ2-5
clone size: .
D gene: .
CDR3 DNA: TGTGCCAGCAGCTTAGGGGACCTCCTCCAAGAGACCCAGTACTTC
CDR3 protein: CASSLGDLLQETQYF

V gene: TRBV20-1
J gene: TRBJ2-2
clone size: .
D gene: TRBD2
CDR3 DNA: TGCAGTGCTGGGGGCGCTAGCGGGACCGGGGAGCTGTTTTTT
CDR3 protein: CSAGGASGTGELFF

V gene: TRBV3-1
J gene: TRBJ2-4
clone size: .
D gene: .
CDR3 DNA: TGTGCCAGCAGCCAAGAACGAATAGCCAAAAACATTCAGTACTTC
CDR3 protein: CASSQERIAKNIQYF

V gene: TRBV12-3/TRBV12-4
J gene: TRBJ2-5
clone size: .
D gene: .
CDR3 DNA: TGTGCCAGCAGTCCCCGCTCCCAAGAGACCCAGTACTTC
CDR3 protein: CASSPRSQETQYF

V gene: TRBV11-2
J gene: TRBJ2-7
clone size: .
D gene: .
CDR3 DNA: TGTGCCAGCAGCCGGGACCGGGGGTACGACGAGCAGTACTTC
CDR3 protein: CASSRDRGYDEQYF

V gene: TRBV6-6
J gene: TRBJ1-4
clone size: .
D gene: .
CDR3 DNA: TGTGCCAGCAGTTATACCAGGGATGGGGAAAAACTGTTTTTT
CDR3 protein: CASSYTRDGEKLFF

V gene: TRBV7-8
J gene: TRBJ1-6
clone size: .
D gene: .
CDR3 DNA: TGTGCCAGCAGCATAGGCTCGGGGGGCGCTTTGAATTCACCCCTCCACTTT
CDR3 protein: CASSIGSGGALNSPLHF

V gene: TRBV14
J gene: TRBJ2-2
clone size: .
D gene: .
CDR3 DNA: TGTGCCAGCAGCTACTATCCGAGGGCCGGTGGCGGGGAGCTGTTTTTT
CDR3 protein: CASSYYPRAGGGELFF

V gene: TRBV15
J gene: TRBJ2-7
clone size: .
D gene: .
CDR3 DNA: TGTGCCACCAGCAGTTGGACAGCTGGCTCCTACGAGCAGTACTTC
CDR3 protein: CATSSWTAGSYEQYF

V gene: TRBV7-2
J gene: TRBJ2-6
clone size: .
D gene: TRBD1
CDR3 DNA: TGTGCCATCCCGGGACAGGGACGCTCTGGGGCCAACGTCCTGACTTTC
CDR3 protein: CAIPGQGRSGANVLTF

V gene: TRBV29-1
J gene: TRBJ2-3
clone size: .
D gene: TRBD2
CDR3 DNA: TGCAGCGTTACGGCGGGGGGGGATACGCAGTATTTT
CDR3 protein: CSVTAGGDTQYF

V gene: TRBV24-1
J gene: TRBJ1-1
clone size: .
D gene: .
CDR3 DNA: TGTGCCACCAGGGAGGACGGAAACACTGAAGCTTTCTTT
CDR3 protein: CATREDGNTEAFF

V gene: TRBV20-1
J gene: TRBJ1-3
clone size: .
D gene: .
CDR3 DNA: TGCAGTGCTAGTTCTTCCCCCGGTCACTCTGGAAACACCATATATTTT
CDR3 protein: CSASSSPGHSGNTIYF

V gene: TRBV7-2
J gene: TRBJ1-5
clone size: .
D gene: TRBD1
CDR3 DNA: TGTGCCAGCAGCCCAGGACAGGGACCCAATCAGCCCCAGCATTTT
CDR3 protein: CASSPGQGPNQPQHF

V gene: TRBV19
J gene: TRBJ1-1
clone size: .
D gene: .
CDR3 DNA: TGTGCCAGTAGTCCACGGGGGCGGGACACTGAAGCTTTCTTT
CDR3 protein: CASSPRGRDTEAFF

V gene: TRBV7-7
J gene: TRBJ2-5
clone size: .
D gene: .
CDR3 DNA: TGTGCCAGCAGCCCTCTGGGGGAGCAAGAGACCCAGTACTTC
CDR3 protein: CASSPLGEQETQYF

V gene: TRBV20-1
J gene: TRBJ1-1
clone size: .
D gene: .
CDR3 DNA: TGCAGTGCTAGAGGCGGAATGGAGGGACGGATGAACACTGAAGCTTTCTTT
CDR3 protein: CSARGGMEGRMNTEAFF

V gene: TRBV20-1
J gene: TRBJ2-7
clone size: once
D gene: TRBD1
CDR3 DNA: TGCAGTGCCTTCTCACGGGACAGGGTCTACGAGCAGTACTTC
CDR3 protein: CSAFSRDRVYEQYF

V gene: TRBV5-1
J gene: TRBJ1-2
clone size: .
D gene: .
CDR3 DNA: TGCGCCAGCAGCTTGGCCGGGATGTCGAACTATGGCTACACCTTC
CDR3 protein: CASSLAGMSNYGYTF

V gene: TRBV20-1
J gene: TRBJ1-1
clone size: .
D gene: .
CDR3 DNA: TGCAGTGCTGCCTCCCGGGGGGGGACTGAAGCTTTCTTT
CDR3 protein: CSAASRGGTEAFF